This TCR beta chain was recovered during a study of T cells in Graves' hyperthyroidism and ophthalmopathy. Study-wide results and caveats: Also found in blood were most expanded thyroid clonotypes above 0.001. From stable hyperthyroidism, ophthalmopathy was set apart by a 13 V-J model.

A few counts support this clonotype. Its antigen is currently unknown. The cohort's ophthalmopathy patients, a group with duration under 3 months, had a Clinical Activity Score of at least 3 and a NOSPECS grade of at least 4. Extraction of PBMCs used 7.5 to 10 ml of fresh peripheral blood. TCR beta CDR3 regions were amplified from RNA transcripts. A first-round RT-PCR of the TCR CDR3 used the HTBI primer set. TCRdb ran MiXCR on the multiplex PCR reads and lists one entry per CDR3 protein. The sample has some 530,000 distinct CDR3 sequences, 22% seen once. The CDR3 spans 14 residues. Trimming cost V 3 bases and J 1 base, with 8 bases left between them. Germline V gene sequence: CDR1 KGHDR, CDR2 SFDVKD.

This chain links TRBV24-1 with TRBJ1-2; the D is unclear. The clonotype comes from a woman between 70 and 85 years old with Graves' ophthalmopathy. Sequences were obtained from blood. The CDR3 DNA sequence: TGTGCCACCAGTGATACCAGGAATAACTATGGCTACACCTTC. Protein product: CATSDTRNNYGYTF.